The rows below give T cell receptor beta chains drawn from one sample of a study of blood T cell repertoires in COVID-19. Profiled with immunoSEQ multiplex PCR; TCRdb holds only in-frame clones, not every one. Found here are under 250,000 clones, around 83% of them singletons; the top ten hold about 8.9%. Sequenced sample: peripheral blood. These receptors came from a woman between 45 and 65 years old with acute or convalescent COVID-19. CDR3s include the opening cysteine and the closing phenylalanine or tryptophan. The D gene is left open where the match is weak. The size field is filled for only some rows; it gives once, few, many or a size class.

J gene,D gene,clone size,V gene,CDR3 DNA,CDR3 protein
TRBJ2-5,-,-,TRBV5-1,TGCGCCAGCAGCCGTGCGTCCCAAGAGACCCAGTACTTC,CASSRASQETQYF
TRBJ2-1,TRBD1,-,TRBV18,TGTGCCAGCTCACCGGACAGGAATGAGCAGTTCTTC,CASSPDRNEQFF
TRBJ2-7,TRBD2,-,TRBV11-2,TGTGCCAGCAGCTTAGTAGCGGGAGCCTACGAGCAGTACTTC,CASSLVAGAYEQYF
TRBJ2-5,TRBD2,-,TRBV6-1,TGTGCCAGCAGTGATATTGGGACTAGCAAAGAGACCCAGTACTTC,CASSDIGTSKETQYF
TRBJ2-7,TRBD1,few,TRBV5-1,TGCGCCAGCAGCCCCCTGGGACAGTCCTACGAGCAGTACTTC,CASSPLGQSYEQYF
TRBJ2-6,-,few,TRBV15,TGTGCCACCAGCAGAGGGGCAGGGGTGCTTCGGGGGGCCAACGTCCTGACTTTC,CATSRGAGVLRGANVLTF
TRBJ2-1,TRBD2,-,TRBV28,TGTGCCAGCAGTTTGCCGGGGAGGGTGGAGAATGAGCAGTTCTTC,CASSLPGRVENEQFF
TRBJ2-7,TRBD2,-,TRBV7-2,TGTGCCAGCAGCCGGAGCGGGATGTCGACCTACGAGCAGTACTTC,CASSRSGMSTYEQYF
TRBJ2-7,-,-,TRBV20-1,TGCAGTGCTGCCGAGGGCCACGAGCAGTACTTC,CSAAEGHEQYF
TRBJ1-5,-,-,TRBV10-1,TGCGCCAGCAGGGACAGATCCCAGCCCCAGCATTTT,CASRDRSQPQHF
TRBJ1-2,-,once,TRBV19,TGTGCCAGTAGTATACACAGCTATGGCTACACCTTC,CASSIHSYGYTF
TRBJ2-4,-,-,TRBV28,TGTGCCAGCAGTTCCAGGGTTATGGACATTCAGTACTTC,CASSSRVMDIQYF
TRBJ2-6,TRBD1,-,TRBV2,TGTGCCACCACTCCGGGACAGGGTTACTCTGGGGCCAACGTCCTGACTTTC,CATTPGQGYSGANVLTF
TRBJ1-4,-,-,TRBV5-1,TGCGCCAGCACCATCACGGGGGGCGAAAAACTGTTTTTT,CASTITGGEKLFF
TRBJ2-7,TRBD2,-,TRBV12-3/TRBV12-4,TGTGCCAGCAGCCCGACTAGCAAGGGCGAGCAGTACTTC,CASSPTSKGEQYF
TRBJ2-7,-,-,TRBV6-1,TGTGCCAGCAGTGACCTACTTCCCACCGCAGGCCTGTACGAGCAGTACTTC,CASSDLLPTAGLYEQYF
TRBJ1-3,-,-,TRBV14,TGTGCCAGCAGCCAAGATCACCCGAGCTCTGGAAACACCATATATTTT,CASSQDHPSSGNTIYF
TRBJ1-2,TRBD1,-,TRBV6-5,TGTGCCAGCAGTCCCCAGGCAGGGGGAAGGGGTGGCTACACCTTC,CASSPQAGGRGGYTF
TRBJ2-2,-,-,TRBV19,TGTGCCAGTAGTGAGTTGGCCGGGGAGCTGTTTTTT,CASSELAGELFF
TRBJ2-7,-,-,TRBV6-1,TGTGCCAGCAGTGAAGTGGAGACGGAAGACTTC,CASSEVETEDF
TRBJ1-1,TRBD1,-,TRBV5-1,TGCGCCAGCAGCCCCCGGACAGGGGAGACTGAAGCTTTCTTT,CASSPRTGETEAFF
TRBJ2-2,TRBD2,few,TRBV10-3,TGTGCCACCACGGGGGGGAGGGACACCGGGGAGCTGTTTTTT,CATTGGRDTGELFF
TRBJ2-2,TRBD1,-,TRBV10-2,TGCGCCAGCAGTCGGGGGACAGGGGTGATGAGCGGGGAGCTGTTTTTT,CASSRGTGVMSGELFF
TRBJ2-7,-,-,TRBV10-3,TGTGCCATCACCTCGGACGGGACCTACGAGCAGTACTTC,CAITSDGTYEQYF
TRBJ2-2,-,-,TRBV5-1,TGCGCCAGCAGCTTGGGTGGGAGTAACACCGGGGAGCTGTTTTTT,CASSLGGSNTGELFF
TRBJ2-3,-,once,TRBV6-4,TGTGCCAGCAGTGATCGACTAGGAAGCACAGATACGCAGTATTTT,CASSDRLGSTDTQYF
TRBJ2-5,TRBD1,-,TRBV18,TGTGCCAGCTCACCGCCGACAGGGGTTGCCCAAGAGACCCAGTACTTC,CASSPPTGVAQETQYF
TRBJ1-1,-,-,TRBV21-1,TGTGCCAGCAGTGGGACAGGGGGCCGCACTGAAGCTTTCTTT,CASSGTGGRTEAFF
TRBJ2-2,-,-,TRBV5-1,TGCGCCAGCAGCTTGGGGACTGGGTACCCCGGGGAGCTGTTTTTT,CASSLGTGYPGELFF
TRBJ2-3,TRBD2,-,TRBV5-4,TGTGCCAGCCGCCGAACGGGAGGGTGGACAGATACGCAGTATTTT,CASRRTGGWTDTQYF
TRBJ2-2,TRBD1,-,TRBV9,TGTGCCAGCAGTCCCAGGACAGGGGTTACCGGGGAGCTGTTTTTT,CASSPRTGVTGELFF
TRBJ1-1,-,-,TRBV28,TGTGCCAGCAGACTCGTCGATTCGGCTTTCTTT,CASRLVDSAFF
TRBJ2-7,-,-,TRBV6-1,TGTGCCAGCAGTGAGGGGCCTGGGATCGTGCGGGAGCAGTACTTC,CASSEGPGIVREQYF
TRBJ2-5,TRBD1,-,TRBV9,TGTGCCAGCAGCGAGACAGGGGGCCAAGAGACCCAGTACTTC,CASSETGGQETQYF
TRBJ2-3,TRBD1,-,TRBV3-1/TRBV3-2,TGTGCCAGCAGCTATAGGACAGGGTTCGGAGATACGCAGTATTTT,CASSYRTGFGDTQYF
TRBJ2-7,-,-,TRBV6-1,TGTGCCAGCAGTGAAGCATCGACTACCTACGAGCAGTACTTC,CASSEASTTYEQYF
TRBJ2-1,-,-,TRBV10-1,TGCGCCAGCAGTGAGCGGGTTTTGGGTCGTTGGAATGAGCAGTTCTTC,CASSERVLGRWNEQFF
TRBJ2-6,-,-,TRBV5-5,TGTGCCAGCAGCAAGGGGTCCGGGGCCAACGTCCTGACTTTC,CASSKGSGANVLTF
TRBJ2-1,-,-,TRBV28,TGTGCCAGCAGTGCCGTAGCGGATACCTACAATGAGCAGTTCTTC,CASSAVADTYNEQFF
TRBJ2-6,-,-,TRBV27,TGTGCCAGCAGGCGGGACTTGGGGACTTCTGGGGCCAACGTCCTGACTTTC,CASRRDLGTSGANVLTF
TRBJ2-1,-,-,TRBV11-2,TGTGCCAGCAGCTTAGTCGGCGGCATACCCTACAATGAGCAGTTCTTC,CASSLVGGIPYNEQFF
TRBJ1-5,TRBD1,-,TRBV28,TGTGCCAGCAGCCGCTGGACAGGGAAGGTTCAGCCCCAGCATTTT,CASSRWTGKVQPQHF
TRBJ2-2,TRBD1,few,TRBV6-5,TGTGCCAGCAGGACAGGGAGCACCGGGGAGCTGTTTTTT,CASRTGSTGELFF
TRBJ2-5,TRBD2,-,TRBV29-1,TGCAGCGTTGAGTCCCCGGGACTAGCGGGCCAAGAGACCCAGTACTTC,CSVESPGLAGQETQYF
TRBJ2-7,-,few,TRBV10-3,TGTGCCACGAAGTCAGAGGGTGGCGACGAGCAGTACTTC,CATKSEGGDEQYF
TRBJ2-7,-,-,TRBV28,TGTGCCAGCAGTTTCGCCGGGTCCCCATTTCCCTACGAGCAGTACTTC,CASSFAGSPFPYEQYF
TRBJ2-7,-,-,TRBV27,TGTGCCAGCAGTCCCCTAAAAATTAGCAGATCCTACGAGCAGTACTTC,CASSPLKISRSYEQYF
TRBJ1-3,TRBD1,-,TRBV10-1,TGCGCCAGCAGTGAAGGTCAACCGGGACAGGCCTCTGGAAACACCATATATTTT,CASSEGQPGQASGNTIYF
TRBJ2-4,TRBD1,-,TRBV13,TGTGCCAGCAGCTTAGGGACAGGGGGGGTGAACATTCAGTACTTC,CASSLGTGGVNIQYF
TRBJ1-1,TRBD1,once,TRBV7-9,TGTGCCAGCAGCCTACAGGGGGCGGTGGGCACTGAAGCTTTCTTT,CASSLQGAVGTEAFF
TRBJ2-5,TRBD1,-,TRBV28,TGTGCCAGCAGTTCCGCAAGGGGGACAGTCCAACAAGAGACCCAGTACTTC,CASSSARGTVQQETQYF
TRBJ1-1,-,once,TRBV27,TGTGCCAGCAGTCCGGGGGACCGACTGAACACTGAAGCTTTCTTT,CASSPGDRLNTEAFF
TRBJ2-3,-,-,TRBV10-3,TGTGCCATCAGTGAGTCGAGGCCGGGGGAAACTAGCACAGATACGCAGTATTTT,CAISESRPGETSTDTQYF
TRBJ2-7,-,-,TRBV11-2,TGTGCCAGCAGCTTTGAGACTGCCCTCAACGTGGCGCAGTACTTC,CASSFETALNVAQYF